This TCR beta chain was documented in a study of cytomegalovirus exposure and HLA in healthy donors. In the study overall: Unique TCRs from HLA-typed donors, 80 million to 90 million of them, were held in an early data release. Study conclusions and caveats: Analysis performed later found approximately 17,000 TCR beta sequences associated with HLA alleles at 0.05 false discovery rate. Most observed TCR sequences were rare, whereas some public TCRs were detected in many donors.

CDR3 length equals 14 residues. Between the trimmed V and J ends, which lost 5 bases and 9 bases, there was a span of 16 bases. Per the germline V gene, CDR1 is SEHNR and CDR2 is FQNEAQ (reference sequence). For this clone: The antigen is undetermined.

PCR employed 60 Vbeta and 13 Jbeta primers. Repertoires were generated with immunoSEQ multiplex PCR, while TCRdb's copy carries only in-frame clones and drops some. The table has roughly 250,000 clones, about 66% seen once. The sequence derives from a female donor in good health and CMV-seronegative. V gene TRBV7-9 combines with J gene TRBJ1-4; a weak D match, TRBD1 (6 bases). The specimen was PBMCs. The CDR3 here is CASSIYQGNKKLFF. DNA for the CDR3: TGTGCCAGCAGCATTTATCAGGGGAATAAAAAACTGTTTTTT. Combining the CDR3 with reference TRBV7-9 and TRBJ1-4 gives the whole variable domain DTGVSQNPRHKITKRGQNVTFRCDPISEHNRLYWYRQTLGQGPEFLTYFQNEAQLEKSRLLSDRFSAERPKGSFSTLEIQRTEQGDSAMYLCASSIYQGNKKLFFGSGTQLSVL.